The clone carrying this T cell receptor (beta chain) was observed at least ten times. Cohorts were assigned according to the clinical history that participants reported. V lost 3 bases to trimming and J lost 7 bases, with 13 bases between them. This CDR3 contains 14 residues. Germline V gene lookup returns CDR1 MNHNS and CDR2 SASEGT. Here immunoSEQ multiplex PCR was the method, and the copy in TCRdb shows in-frame clones only, minus some. The data contain 250,000 or so clones, around 90% of them singletons. The data derive from a study of blood T cell repertoires in COVID-19. About the research overall: The cDNA or gDNA used as material had been derived from T cells, B-cell-depleted T cells, or PBMCs.

This clonotype was obtained from a woman between 40 and 55 years old who had been exposed to COVID-19. The genes are TRBV6-1 and TRBJ2-1, with D possibly being TRBD1 (6 bases). Sequencing used PBMCs or T cells enriched from blood (not recorded which). The CDR3 DNA reads TGTGCCAGCAGTGACCGTTTCAGGGGAAATGAGCAGTTCTTC. Its protein is CASSDRFRGNEQFF.